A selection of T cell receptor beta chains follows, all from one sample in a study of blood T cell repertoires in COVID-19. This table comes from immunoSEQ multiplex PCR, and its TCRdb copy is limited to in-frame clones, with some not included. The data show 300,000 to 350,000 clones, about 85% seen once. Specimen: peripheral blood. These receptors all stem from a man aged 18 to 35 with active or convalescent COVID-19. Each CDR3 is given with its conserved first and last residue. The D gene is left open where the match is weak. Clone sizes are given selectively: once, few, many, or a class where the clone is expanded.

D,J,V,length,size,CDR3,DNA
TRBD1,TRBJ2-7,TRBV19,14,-,CASRRQGSSYEQYF,TGTGCCAGTAGGAGACAGGGAAGCTCCTACGAGCAGTACTTC
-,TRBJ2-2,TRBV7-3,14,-,CASSARSDTGELFF,TGTGCCAGCAGCGCCCGGAGCGACACCGGGGAGCTGTTTTTT
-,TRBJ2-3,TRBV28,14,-,CASSLGSRPDTQYF,TGTGCCAGCAGTTTAGGATCCAGGCCAGATACGCAGTATTTT
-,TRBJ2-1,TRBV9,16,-,CASSVDTTGLYNEQFF,TGTGCCAGCAGCGTGGATACCACAGGCCTCTACAATGAGCAGTTCTTC
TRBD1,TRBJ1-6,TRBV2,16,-,CASSETRTGLFSPLHF,TGTGCCAGCAGTGAGACCAGGACAGGGTTATTCTCACCCCTCCACTTT
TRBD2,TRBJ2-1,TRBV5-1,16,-,CASSDGTSGRLSGEFF,TGCGCCAGCAGCGACGGGACTAGCGGGAGACTCTCTGGGGAGTTCTTC
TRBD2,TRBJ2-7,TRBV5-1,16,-,CASSIALRGEHYEQYF,TGCGCCAGCAGCATTGCACTGCGGGGGGAACACTACGAGCAGTACTTC
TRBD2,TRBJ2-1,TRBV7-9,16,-,CASSLSLAGTYNEQFF,TGTGCCAGCAGCTTGTCTCTAGCGGGGACTTACAATGAGCAGTTCTTC
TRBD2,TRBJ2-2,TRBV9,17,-,CASSVALAGVNTGELFF,TGTGCCAGCAGCGTAGCACTAGCGGGCGTGAACACCGGGGAGCTGTTTTTT
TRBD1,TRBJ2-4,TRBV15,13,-,CATSWGQGGIQYF,TGTGCCACCAGCTGGGGACAGGGGGGAATTCAGTACTTC
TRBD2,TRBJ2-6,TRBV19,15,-,CASSTGRSGANVLTF,TGTGCCAGTAGTACCGGGAGGAGTGGGGCCAACGTCCTGACTTTC
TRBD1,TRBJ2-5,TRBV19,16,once,CASSIGDRGFSETQYF,TGTGCCAGTAGTATTGGGGACAGGGGATTCTCGGAGACCCAGTACTTC
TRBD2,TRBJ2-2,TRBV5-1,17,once,CASRLAQAGANTGELFF,TGCGCCAGCAGACTGGCACAAGCGGGGGCGAACACCGGGGAGCTGTTTTTT
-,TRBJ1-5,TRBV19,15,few,CASSILRGSNQPQHF,TGTGCCAGTAGTATCCTCCGGGGGAGCAATCAGCCCCAGCATTTT
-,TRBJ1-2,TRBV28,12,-,CASSLRAYGYTF,TGTGCCAGCAGTTTACGAGCCTATGGCTACACCTTC
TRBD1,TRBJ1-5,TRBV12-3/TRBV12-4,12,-,CASSLGQGPQHF,TGTGCCAGCAGTTTAGGACAGGGACCCCAGCATTTT
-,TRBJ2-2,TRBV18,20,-,CASSPDRFGMGSPNTGELFF,TGTGCCAGCTCACCCGACAGGTTCGGAATGGGTTCTCCAAACACCGGGGAGCTGTTTTTT
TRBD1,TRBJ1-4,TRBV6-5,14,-,CASRRDRGSEKLFF,TGTGCCAGCAGGAGGGACAGGGGAAGTGAAAAACTGTTTTTT
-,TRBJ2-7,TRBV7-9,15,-,CASSPVPGPEGEQYF,TGTGCCAGCAGCCCAGTACCCGGGCCAGAGGGCGAGCAGTACTTC
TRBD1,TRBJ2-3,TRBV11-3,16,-,CASSEWGQGETDTQYF,TGTGCCAGCAGCGAATGGGGACAGGGGGAAACAGATACGCAGTATTTT
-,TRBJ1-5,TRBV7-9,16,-,CASSGTPDEGNQPQHF,TGTGCCAGCAGCGGGACTCCGGATGAGGGCAATCAGCCCCAGCATTTT
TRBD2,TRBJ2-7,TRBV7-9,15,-,CASSSDSAGEVEQYF,TGTGCCAGCAGCTCAGACTCAGCGGGAGAAGTGGAGCAGTACTTC
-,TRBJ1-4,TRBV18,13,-,CASSPGLTEKLFF,TGTGCCAGCTCACCGGGACTAACTGAAAAACTGTTTTTT
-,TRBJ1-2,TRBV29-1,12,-,CSVEDSVSGYTF,TGCAGCGTTGAGGACTCAGTTAGTGGCTACACCTTC
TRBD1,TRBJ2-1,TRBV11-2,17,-,CASRLGQGGATYNEQFF,TGTGCCAGCAGATTAGGACAGGGCGGGGCCACCTACAATGAGCAGTTCTTC
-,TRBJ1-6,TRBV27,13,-,CASSPLQGSPLHF,TGTGCCAGCAGCCCATTACAGGGTTCACCCCTCCACTTT
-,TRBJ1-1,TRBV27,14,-,CASKGGWVPTEAFF,TGTGCCAGCAAAGGGGGTTGGGTCCCCACTGAAGCTTTCTTT
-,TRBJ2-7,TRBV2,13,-,CASTGGPAGEQYF,TGTGCCAGCACGGGCGGGCCCGCGGGCGAGCAGTACTTC
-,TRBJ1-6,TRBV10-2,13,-,CASSGQLDSPLHF,TGCGCCAGCAGTGGACAGTTGGATTCACCCCTCCACTTT
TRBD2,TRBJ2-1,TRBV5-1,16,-,CASSLALAGVTNEQFF,TGCGCCAGCAGCTTGGCCCTAGCGGGAGTCACCAATGAGCAGTTCTTC
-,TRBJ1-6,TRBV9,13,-,CASSESQVSPLHF,TGTGCCAGCAGCGAGTCGCAGGTTTCACCCCTCCACTTT
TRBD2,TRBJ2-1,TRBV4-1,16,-,CASSLRTSETYNEQFF,TGCGCCAGCAGCCTACGGACTAGCGAGACCTACAATGAGCAGTTCTTC
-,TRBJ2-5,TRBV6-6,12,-,CASSYYWETQYF,TGTGCCAGCAGTTACTACTGGGAGACCCAGTACTTC
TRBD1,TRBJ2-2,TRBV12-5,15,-,CASGLSQGDTGELFF,TGTGCTAGTGGTTTGTCACAGGGGGACACCGGGGAGCTGTTTTTT
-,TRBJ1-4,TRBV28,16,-,CASSFGSGLRNEKLFF,TGTGCCAGCAGTTTTGGCTCCGGACTAAGAAATGAAAAACTGTTTTTT
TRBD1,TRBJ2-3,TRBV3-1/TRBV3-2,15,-,CASSIRDRDTDTQYF,TGTGCCAGCAGCATCCGGGACAGAGACACAGATACGCAGTATTTT
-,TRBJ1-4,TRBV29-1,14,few,CSVARDNPPEKLFF,TGCAGCGTGGCCCGGGACAATCCTCCCGAAAAACTGTTTTTT
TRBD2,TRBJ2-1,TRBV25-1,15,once,CASTETSGAYNEQFF,TGTGCCAGCACCGAGACTAGCGGGGCTTACAATGAGCAGTTCTTC
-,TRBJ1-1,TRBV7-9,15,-,CASSFADGLNTEAFF,TGTGCCAGCAGCTTCGCCGACGGGTTGAACACTGAAGCTTTCTTT
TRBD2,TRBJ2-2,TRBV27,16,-,CASSLRLAGASGELFF,TGTGCCAGCAGTTTAAGACTAGCGGGAGCATCCGGGGAGCTGTTTTTT
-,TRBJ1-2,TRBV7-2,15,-,CASSLPGASNYGYTF,TGTGCCAGCAGCTTACCAGGGGCCTCCAACTATGGCTACACCTTC
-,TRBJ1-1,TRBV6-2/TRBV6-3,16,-,CASSTDSRTTNTEAFF,TGTGCCAGCAGTACTGACAGTAGGACCACGAACACTGAAGCTTTCTTT
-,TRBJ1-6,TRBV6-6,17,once,CASSPSLSYSYNSPLHF,TGTGCCAGCAGTCCTTCTCTCAGTTACTCCTATAATTCACCCCTCCACTTT
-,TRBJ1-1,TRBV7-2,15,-,CASSRQNQGNTEAFF,TGTGCCAGCAGCCGCCAAAACCAGGGAAACACTGAAGCTTTCTTT
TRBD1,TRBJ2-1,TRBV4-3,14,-,CASSPTGGKDEQFF,TGCGCCAGCAGTCCGACAGGGGGGAAGGATGAGCAGTTCTTC
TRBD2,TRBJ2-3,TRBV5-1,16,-,CASSAGLAGPTDTQYF,TGCGCCAGCAGCGCAGGACTAGCGGGACCCACAGATACGCAGTATTTT
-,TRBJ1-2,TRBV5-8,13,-,CASSRNRDYGYTF,TGTGCCAGCAGCAGAAATAGAGACTATGGCTACACCTTC
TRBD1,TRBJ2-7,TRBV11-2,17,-,CASSYSGTGALSYEQYF,TGTGCCAGCAGCTACTCCGGGACAGGGGCCCTTTCCTACGAGCAGTACTTC
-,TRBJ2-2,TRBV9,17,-,CASSVGGLEVGTGELFF,TGTGCCAGCAGCGTAGGAGGGTTGGAGGTAGGAACCGGGGAGCTGTTTTTT
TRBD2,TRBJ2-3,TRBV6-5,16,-,CASSYSGGGTRDTQYF,TGTGCCAGCAGTTACTCGGGCGGGGGAACGAGAGATACGCAGTATTTT
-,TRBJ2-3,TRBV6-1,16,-,CASSEAWGLGTDTQYF,TGTGCCAGCAGTGAAGCGTGGGGCCTCGGCACAGATACGCAGTATTTT
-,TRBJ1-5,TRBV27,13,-,CASSLRENQPQHF,TGTGCCAGCAGTTTACGTGAGAATCAGCCCCAGCATTTT
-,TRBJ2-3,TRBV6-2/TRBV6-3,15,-,CASSGAGPDWDTQYF,TGTGCCAGCAGTGGAGCCGGGCCGGACTGGGATACGCAGTATTTT
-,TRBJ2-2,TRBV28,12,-,CASGTGIGELFF,TGTGCCAGCGGTACAGGGATCGGGGAGCTGTTTTTT
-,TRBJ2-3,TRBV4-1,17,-,CASSKVIADSSTDTQYF,TGCGCCAGCAGCAAGGTGATAGCGGACTCTAGCACAGATACGCAGTATTTT